These T cell receptor beta chains were read from a single sample in a study of control samples from healthy donors and cancer patients. Generated by immunoSEQ multiplex PCR, the TCRdb table keeps only in-frame clones and is missing some. The sample has roughly 120,000 clones; more than 85% are singletons. Material for sequencing was blood. The source of these receptors is a man aged 30 to 45 in good health. The CDR3 runs from the conserved cysteine through the conserved F or W.

J gene	V gene	CDR3 protein
TRBJ1-2	TRBV9	CASSYPQGGSDGYTF
TRBJ1-2	TRBV19	CASSIRGQNTHGYTF
TRBJ2-4	TRBV14	CASSQEGQIQYF
TRBJ1-1	TRBV27	CASSPWTGGLGNTEAFF
TRBJ2-1	TRBV24-1	CATSDRRKSVNEQFF
TRBJ2-4	TRBV11-2	CASSLGDNSKNIQYF
TRBJ2-6	TRBV11-2	CASRESGANVLTF
TRBJ1-1	TRBV27	CASQVDRGLGTEAFF
TRBJ1-6	TRBV9	CASSVAAAAYNSPLHF
TRBJ1-2	TRBV19	CASAGETNYGYTF
TRBJ2-3	TRBV2	CASSARGQELVDTQYF
TRBJ2-1	TRBV7-2	CASSLEMASGVSNEQFF
TRBJ1-1	TRBV4-1	CASSQEQQRIEAFF
TRBJ1-3	TRBV11-2	CASSSTQGISGNTIYF
TRBJ1-1	TRBV3-1/TRBV3-2	CASSQEGNGEEAFF
TRBJ2-2	TRBV6-5	CASSFRGPTGELFF
TRBJ1-2	TRBV6-5	CASSSRDRGYYGYTF
TRBJ2-2	TRBV3-1/TRBV3-2	CASSQVGNLVVLFF
TRBJ1-5	TRBV6-6	CASSGTGSSQPQHF
TRBJ1-3	TRBV5-5	CASSFGHGSGNTIYF
TRBJ1-5	TRBV27	CASSFRGGGQPQHF
TRBJ2-1	TRBV21-1	CASSGPGPPDVYEQFF
TRBJ1-5	TRBV18	CASSPRQGASQPQHF
TRBJ2-6	TRBV27	CASSEGQGGSGANVLTF
TRBJ2-3	TRBV6-1	CASSVLRRASGLTDTQYF
TRBJ2-2	TRBV7-2	CASSQLAGGPRTGELFF
TRBJ1-5	TRBV7-9	CASSFLDNQPQHF
TRBJ1-1	TRBV7-9	CASSLRGQPPEAFF
TRBJ1-1	TRBV19	CASSNSNQNTEAFF
TRBJ1-2	TRBV5-5	CASSFRWGVDYGYTF
TRBJ2-1	TRBV7-3	CASSLSGNDEQFF
TRBJ2-2	TRBV9	CASSVDPLTGLATGELFF
TRBJ1-1	TRBV19	CASSIHPRQGVNTEAFF
TRBJ1-5	TRBV27	CASRGYSNQPQHF
TRBJ2-2	TRBV2	CASSEHQENTGELFF
TRBJ1-5	TRBV28	CASSSQLDSNQPQHF
TRBJ2-2	TRBV19	CASSIEGQLPGELFF
TRBJ2-5	TRBV5-1	CASSLVGGEETQYF
TRBJ1-6	TRBV5-1	CASSYTPGGGGSPLHF
TRBJ2-7	TRBV19	CASSRGQGTYEQYF
TRBJ2-1	TRBV7-6	CASSLALQTDNEQFF